The T cell receptor (beta chain) described here comes from a study of OX40 agonist ivuxolimab in advanced cancers. As for the study in general: Three partial responders included one hepatocellular carcinoma patient and two cutaneous melanoma patients.

Patients who had autoimmune disease history or got systemic immunosuppression were left out. The repertoire was sequenced with immunoSEQ multiplex PCR; TCRdb's copy has only in-frame clones and lacks some. The sample carries about 84,000 clones, roughly nine tenths recorded once. Germline assignment: CDR1 SGHRS and CDR2 YFSETQ. The length of the CDR3 is 16 residues. J was trimmed by 2 bases and V by 4 bases; bases with no gene match: 6. This clone occurred a few times. What it recognizes is unknown. Study-level findings and limits: Patients with a partial response at 0.1-3.0 mg/kg had among the lowest clonal expansion.

The sequence derives from an adult with an advanced solid tumor such as melanoma, head and neck, liver or kidney cancer. This specimen was CD4+ or CD8+ T cells sorted from blood, taken in a trial of the OX40 agonist ivuxolimab. This chain joins TRBV5-1 and TRBJ2-6; TRBD1 agrees at 7 bases. The CDR3 loop reads CASSPSTGTGANVLTF. CDR3 in DNA: TGCGCCAGCAGCCCCTCGACAGGGACTGGGGCCAACGTCCTGACTTTC. Filled out from reference TRBV5-1 and TRBJ2-6, the complete variable domain reads KAGVTQTPRYLIKTRGQQVTLSCSPISGHRSVSWYQQTPGQGLQFLFEYFSETQRNKGNFPGRFSGRQFSNSRSEMNVSTLELGDSALYLCASSPSTGTGANVLTFGAGSRLTVL.